These 29 T cell receptor beta chains came from one sample sequenced in a study of shared clonotypes between healthy human individuals. The assay was immunoSEQ multiplex PCR, and TCRdb's table has in-frame clones only and misses some. The sample yields under 1,900,000 clones, 98% to 99% seen once. The sample comprised naive CD4+ T cells sorted from blood. Noted subset: CD45RA+ positively selected. The receptors shown here come from a man in his thirties or forties in good health.

The chain is built from TRBV28 and TRBJ2-3; 7 bases align to TRBD2. After removal of 6 bases from V and 2 bases from J, the junction contained 8 bases not matched to a gene. This CDR3 has 15 residues. Germline V gene data show CDR1 as MDHEN and CDR2 as SYDVKM. CDR3 in DNA: TGTGCCAGCAGGCTAAACCGGGACTACACAGATACGCAGTATTTT. Its translation: CASRLNRDYTDTQYF.

V usage is TRBV28 and J usage is TRBJ1-1; D is unclear. CDR3 length equals 14 residues. Germline CDR1 is MDHEN and CDR2 is SYDVKM. V was shortened by 4 bases and J by 0 bases, with 9 bases between the two germline ends. The CDR3 DNA reads as TGTGCCAGCAGTTCCCTCCACATGAACACTGAAGCTTTCTTT. This sequence encodes CASSSLHMNTEAFF.

This chain joins TRBV18 and TRBJ2-7; D not resolved. Germline CDR1 reads KGHSH; CDR2 reads LQKENI. CDR3 length equals 18 residues. Trimming took 3 bases from V and 1 from J, leaving 22 bases between them. The CDR3 protein is CASSPISTLEPRSYEQYF. CDR3 sequence (DNA): TGTGCCAGCTCACCCATTTCGACATTAGAACCTCGGTCCTACGAGCAGTACTTC.

As for this clone: One junction end does not reproduce the germline sequence, and a read error may be involved. The J gene is TRBJ2-1, the V gene TRBV7-9; 8 bases are a match to TRBD1. Germline V gene sequence: CDR1 SEHNR, CDR2 FQNEAQ (reference sequence). This CDR3 is built from 15 residues. This CDR3 reads CASSLAETGVREQFF. CDR3 bases: TGTGCCAGCAGCCTAGCCGAGACAGGGGTCAGGGAGCAGTTCTTC.

The chain links TRBV4-3 to TRBJ2-7; D is perhaps TRBD2 (10 bases). CDR1 and CDR2 (germline): LGHNA, YSLEER. Trimming stripped 5 bases from V and 5 bases from J, with 22 bases between. The length of the CDR3 is 16 residues. The CDR3 DNA reads as TGCGCCAGCAGCAGAACTAGCGGGACAGGGCTCAACGAGCAGTACTTC. This translates into CASSRTSGTGLNEQYF.

This chain links TRBV9 with TRBJ2-3; TRBD2 aligns across 12 bases. Trimming at V came to 4 bases and at J to 1 base, leaving 4 bases not matched to a gene. Germline values: CDR1 SGDLS, CDR2 YYNGEE. There are 16 residues in the CDR3. This CDR3 is CASSPRLAGGTDTQYF. The CDR3 DNA sequence: TGTGCCAGCAGCCCGAGACTAGCGGGGGGCACAGATACGCAGTATTTT. Complete variable domain (other parts from reference TRBV9 and TRBJ2-3): DSGVTQTPKHLITATGQRVTLRCSPRSGDLSVYWYQQSLDQGLQFLIQYYNGEERAKGNILERFSAQQFPDLHSELNLSSLELGDSALYFCASSPRLAGGTDTQYFGPGTRLTVL.

This clone was detected only once. Other nucleotide sequences in the sample specify the same CDR3. The chain employs TRBV5-1 and TRBJ1-1; no clear D. V lost 0 bases to trimming and J lost 5 bases, with 8 bases between them. CDR3 length equals 13 residues. Germline CDR1 is SGHRS and CDR2 is YFSETQ. The CDR3 DNA sequence: TGCGCCAGCAGCTTGGTTGGGGATACTGAAGCTTTCTTT. Protein product: CASSLVGDTEAFF.

The genes are TRBV28 and TRBJ1-5, with TRBD1 identical over 9 bases. CDR1 and CDR2 from the germline V gene are MDHEN and SYDVKM. This CDR3 spans 15 amino acids. V was pared by 3 bases and J by 4 bases, with 4 bases of the junction left unmatched. CDR3 in amino acids: CASSFWDRANQPQHF. The CDR3 region has the DNA TGTGCCAGCAGTTTTTGGGACAGGGCGAATCAGCCCCAGCATTTT.

The chain carries TRBV5-1 and TRBJ2-2; no clear D gene. V lost 4 bases and J 1 base, leaving 8 bases between the germline ends. The germline gives CDR1 SGHRS, CDR2 YFSETQ. This CDR3 region has 14 residues. CDR3 loop: CASSVSRNTGELFF. The CDR3, as DNA: TGCGCCAGCAGCGTTAGTAGGAACACCGGGGAGCTGTTTTTT.

This clone appeared once. The J gene is TRBJ2-7, the V gene TRBV10-1; the D is unclear. CDR3 size: 13 residues. Germline V gene lookup returns CDR1 WNHNN and CDR2 SYGVQD (reference sequence). Trimming took off 4 bases at V and 6 bases at J, with 13 bases between the two ends. This CDR3 is CASSGALGGEQYF. The CDR3 region has the DNA TGCGCCAGCAGTGGGGCCCTGGGCGGCGAGCAGTACTTC.

This rearrangement joins TRBV10-3 to TRBJ2-1; D remains ambiguous. The CDR3 has 12 residues. V dropped 3 bases and J dropped 9 bases, with 9 bases sitting between them. The germline V gene encodes CDR1 ENHRY and CDR2 SYGVKD. The CDR3 sequence: CAISDLPTEQFF. The DNA for the CDR3 is TGTGCCATCAGTGATCTTCCTACTGAGCAGTTCTTC.

CDR3: CASKALGRATNTGELFF. The DNA of the CDR3 is TGTGCCAGCAAGGCCCTGGGGCGGGCGACGAACACCGGGGAGCTGTTTTTT. The chain recombines TRBV2 with TRBJ2-2, with D perhaps assigned TRBD1 or TRBD2 (5 bases each). CDR1 SNHLY and CDR2 FYNNEI come from the germline V gene. V was pared by 7 bases and J by 0 bases, with 18 bases between. This CDR3 is built from 17 residues.

This sequence joins TRBV28 and TRBJ2-7; 13 bases fit TRBD2. Per the germline V gene, CDR1 is MDHEN and CDR2 is SYDVKM. The CDR3 is 14 amino acids. V was clipped by 6 bases and J by 5 bases; unmatched bases: 4. The CDR3 DNA sequence: TGTGCCAGCAGAGAGGGACTAGCGGGAAACGAGCAGTACTTC. It encodes CASREGLAGNEQYF.

Regarding this clone: The sample carries other DNA sequences with the same CDR3. The rearrangement uses TRBV19 and TRBJ1-1, with D perhaps matching TRBD1 (5 bases). V lost 4 bases and J 2 bases, leaving 11 bases between the germline ends. This CDR3 has 14 residues. CDR1 LNHDA and CDR2 SQIVND come from the germline V gene (reference sequence). CDR3 sequence reads: CASSTRGGNTEAFF. CDR3 coding DNA: TGTGCCAGTAGTACGAGGGGTGGCAACACTGAAGCTTTCTTT.

This chain joins TRBV5-1 and TRBJ2-7, with D possibly matching TRBD1 (5 bases). This CDR3 contains 16 residues. The ends were cut back, 4 bases at V and 0 bases at J, with 17 bases in the middle. The germline V gene has CDR1 SGHRS and CDR2 YFSETQ. CDR3 coding DNA: TGCGCCAGCAGCCATGGGCCGACAGCGAGCTCCTACGAGCAGTACTTC. It yields the protein CASSHGPTASSYEQYF. The whole variable domain, remainder taken from reference TRBV5-1 and TRBJ2-7, is KAGVTQTPRYLIKTRGQQVTLSCSPISGHRSVSWYQQTPGQGLQFLFEYFSETQRNKGNFPGRFSGRQFSNSRSEMNVSTLELGDSALYLCASSHGPTASSYEQYFGPGTRLTVT.

This clone appeared a single time. The chain uses TRBV19 and TRBJ1-1; D is possibly TRBD1 (5 bases). Germline loops: CDR1 LNHDA, CDR2 SQIVND (reference sequence). V was shortened by 1 base and J by 0 bases, with 9 bases between the two germline ends. This CDR3 contains 15 residues. CDR3 loop: CASSIGGRLNTEAFF. CDR3 DNA sequence: TGTGCCAGTAGTATAGGGGGACGGTTGAACACTGAAGCTTTCTTT.

The rearrangement uses TRBV29-1 and TRBJ1-1; D gene ambiguous. With 6 bases removed from V and 3 bases from J, the gap between germline ends came to 5 bases. This CDR3 comprises 10 residues. Germline assignment: CDR1 SQVTM and CDR2 ANQGSEA. The CDR3 region has the DNA TGCAGCGTAGACTACACTGAAGCTTTCTTT. Encoded protein: CSVDYTEAFF.

The chain links TRBV2 to TRBJ2-7, with 7 bases matching TRBD1. V lost 3 bases, J lost 0 bases, and 2 bases stayed unmatched. The CDR3 runs to 14 residues. The germline CDR1 and CDR2 sequences are SNHLY and FYNNEI. In DNA form, the CDR3 reads TGTGCCAGCAGTGAGTGGGACAGCTCCTACGAGCAGTACTTC. This encodes CASSEWDSSYEQYF.

This clone turned up a few times. Other nucleotide sequences from this sample produce the same CDR3. The V and J genes are TRBV11-2 and TRBJ1-5; 7 bases line up with TRBD1. J was trimmed by 5 bases and V by 1 base; bases with no gene match: 2. CDR3 size: 14 residues. Germline CDR1 is SGHAT and CDR2 is FQNNGV. CDR3 sequence reads: CASSLGQGYQPQHF. The DNA for the CDR3 is TGTGCCAGCAGCTTAGGACAGGGCTATCAGCCCCAGCATTTT.

Here the CDR3 DNA reads TGTGCCAGCAGCTTAGGTCCAGGGAAGACCCAGTACTTC. Its translation is CASSLGPGKTQYF. The chain combines TRBV7-9 with TRBJ2-5; D is possibly TRBD1 (5 bases). V gave up 1 base and J gave up 6 bases, with 9 bases separating them. From germline, CDR1 is SEHNR and CDR2 FQNEAQ (reference sequence). The CDR3 is made up of 13 amino acids.

This chain uses TRBV7-2 with TRBJ2-1; 7 bases are shared with TRBD2. CDR1 is SGHTA and CDR2 is FQGNSA in the germline V gene. After removal of 5 bases from V and 2 bases from J, the junction contained 6 bases not matched to a gene. The CDR3 consists of 15 residues. CDR3 coding DNA: TGTGCCAGCAGCCCCCCTAGCGGAGCCTACAATGAGCAGTTCTTC. It codes for CASSPPSGAYNEQFF.

Written as DNA, the CDR3 is TGTGCCAGCAGTCCTACAGGGGTCTATGGCTACACCTTC. Translating it yields CASSPTGVYGYTF. This chain uses TRBV28 with TRBJ1-2; 7 positions agree with TRBD1. The CDR3 is made up of 13 amino acids. V lost 5 bases, J lost 4 bases, and 4 bases stayed unmatched. Germline CDR1 reads MDHEN; CDR2 reads SYDVKM.

The rearrangement joins TRBV4-1 to TRBJ1-2; no clear D. V lost 1 base to trimming and J lost 0 bases, with 12 bases between them. This CDR3 spans 16 amino acids. Germline V gives CDR1 MGHRA, CDR2 YSYEKL. DNA for the CDR3: TGCGCCAGCAGCCAAGGCCCTTTCGGGGCTAACTATGGCTACACCTTC. This gives the protein CASSQGPFGANYGYTF.

The J gene is TRBJ2-5, the V gene TRBV15, with no clear D. Germline CDR1 is LNHNV and CDR2 is YYDKDF (reference sequence). The CDR3 has 16 residues. V was clipped by 1 base and J by 2 bases, with 14 bases between them. In DNA, the CDR3 is TGTGCCACCAGCAGAGGAGCAATTGTGGGACAAGAGACCCAGTACTTC. It yields the protein CATSRGAIVGQETQYF.

A note on this clone: The same CDR3 is also encoded by other DNA sequences in this sample. The J gene is TRBJ2-1, the V gene TRBV19; D remains unclear. CDR3 length: 12 residues. The V gene lost 5 bases and the J gene lost 0 bases, with 2 bases spanning the gap. Germline-derived CDR1 and CDR2 are LNHDA and SQIVND (reference sequence). CDR3 nucleotide sequence: TGTGCCAGTAGTGGCTCCTACAATGAGCAGTTCTTC. Translating it yields CASSGSYNEQFF. Full variable domain (rest looked up from reference TRBV19 and TRBJ2-1): DGGITQSPKYLFRKEGQNVTLSCEQNLNHDAMYWYRQDPGQGLRLIYYSQIVNDFQKGDIAEGYSVSREKKESFPLTVTSAQKNPTAFYLCASSGSYNEQFFGPGTRLTVL.

The genes are TRBV19 and TRBJ1-2; D unresolved. Germline values: CDR1 LNHDA, CDR2 SQIVND (reference sequence). V lost 5 bases and J 6 bases, leaving 10 bases between the germline ends. There are 12 residues in the CDR3. Here the CDR3 DNA reads TGTGCCAGTAGTTCGGGTCTGCATGGCTACACCTTC. It yields the protein CASSSGLHGYTF.

The rearrangement joins TRBV19 to TRBJ2-3, with TRBD1 as a possible D gene (6 bases). The CDR3 is 14 amino acids. CDR1 and CDR2 from the germline V gene are LNHDA and SQIVND (reference sequence). Trimming pared 4 bases from V and 6 bases from J, leaving 14 bases between. CDR3 residues: CASSNDRMGDTQYF. The CDR3 region has the DNA TGTGCCAGTAGTAACGACAGGATGGGCGATACGCAGTATTTT.

With respect to this clone: Other nucleotide sequences in the sample specify the same CDR3. This sequence joins TRBV6-5 and TRBJ2-1; 10 bases are shared with TRBD2. The CDR3 totals 15 residues. V lost 4 bases to trimming and J lost 4 bases; unmatched junction nucleotides: 4. Germline CDR1 and CDR2: MNHEY and SVGAGI. The CDR3 is CASSLSGRVYNEQFF. In DNA form, the CDR3 reads TGTGCCAGCAGTTTAAGCGGGAGGGTTTACAATGAGCAGTTCTTC.

The V gene is TRBV6-1, the J gene TRBJ2-1; possibly TRBD2 for D (6 bases). The germline V gene encodes CDR1 MNHNS and CDR2 SASEGT. The CDR3 loop spans 13 amino acids. Trimming took 7 bases from V and 5 from J, leaving 12 bases between them. In nucleotides, the CDR3 is TGTGCCAGCAATCCGGGACTCCACAATGAGCAGTTCTTC. It encodes CASNPGLHNEQFF.